This T cell receptor (beta chain) was recovered during a study of T cells in localized non-small cell lung cancer. Repertoires were generated with immunoSEQ multiplex PCR, while TCRdb's copy carries only in-frame clones and drops some. Among under 15,000 clones listed, around 82% were seen once. CDR3 length equals 15 residues. CDR1 is SGHRS and CDR2 is YFSETQ in the germline V gene. V lost 3 bases to trimming and J lost 7 bases; unmatched junction nucleotides: 7. The origin of this receptor is a male donor at least 60 years old with stage I lung adenocarcinoma. This chain joins TRBV5-1 and TRBJ1-4, with 9 bases lining up with TRBD1. Material: peripheral blood, obtained before any cancer treatment. The CDR3 DNA sequence: TGCGCCAGCAGCTCACGGACAGGGGAGGCTGAAAAACTGTTTTTT. The encoded protein is CASSSRTGEAEKLFF.